This T cell receptor beta chain stems from a study of blood T cell repertoires in COVID-19. The wider study: The United States, Italy and Spain provided the acute and convalescent COVID-19 samples. Nucleic acid was either cDNA or gDNA, and it came from T cells, B-cell-depleted T cells, or PBMCs.

Original methodology: Using reference gene primer amplification, nucleated cell counts were estimated. TCRdb's copy holds only in-frame clones and misses some; the assay was immunoSEQ multiplex PCR. V, J and clone size derive from that table, while D and trimming were established from the DNA sequence. The sample carries more than 85,000 clones, approximately 80% recorded once. The V end was cut by 1 base, the J end by 10 bases, with 11 bases between. The CDR3 spans 13 residues. The sequence came from an elderly man with acute or convalescent COVID-19. The sample taken for sequencing was peripheral blood. The chain couples TRBV12-3 or TRBV12-4 to TRBJ1-3, with D possibly TRBD1 on 5 matching bases. CDR3 protein: CASSLGQRGTIYF. CDR3 sequence (DNA): TGTGCCAGCAGTTTAGGACAGCGAGGTACCATATATTTT.